The 19 T cell receptor beta chains below were found in one sample sequenced in a study of control samples from healthy donors and cancer patients. Sequencing was performed with immunoSEQ multiplex PCR; in TCRdb, only in-frame clones are kept and a portion is missing. The table shows 100,000 to 150,000 clones, with under 95% occurring only once. Sequencing was done on a sample of blood. These receptors came from a man aged 18 to 30 in good health.

This chain joins TRBV30 and TRBJ1-2, with D possibly TRBD1 on 5 matching bases. Looked up from germline, CDR1 is GTSNPN and CDR2 is SVGIG (reference sequence). This CDR3 is built from 14 residues. V was clipped by 0 bases and J by 5 bases, with 13 bases between them. The CDR3 DNA reads TGTGCCTGGAGTGTAGGGGCAGTGGGTTATGGCTACACCTTC. Protein: CAWSVGAVGYGYTF.

The rearrangement links TRBV25-1 to TRBJ1-2; TRBD1 might be the D (5 bases). CDR1 is MGHDK, CDR2 SYGVNS, per germline. This CDR3 spans 12 amino acids. Trimming pared 1 base from V and 8 bases from J, leaving 8 bases between. Here the CDR3 DNA reads TGTGCCAGCAGTGAATGGGAGGGGGGCTACACCTTC. Its protein product is CASSEWEGGYTF.

The chain carries TRBV20-1 and TRBJ1-1; weak D call: TRBD1 (5 bases). The CDR3 is 14 amino acids. Germline V gene sequence: CDR1 DFQATT, CDR2 SNEGSKA (reference sequence). Trimming pared 3 bases from V and 0 bases from J, leaving 11 bases between. The CDR3 nucleotides read TGCAGTGCTAGTGCGGGGGAAGTGAACACTGAAGCTTTCTTT. This translates into CSASAGEVNTEAFF.

The chain recombines TRBV20-1 with TRBJ1-1; the D gene is possibly TRBD1 (6 bases). The V end was cut by 3 bases, the J end by 3 bases, with 11 bases between. The CDR3 contains 13 residues. Germline CDR1 and CDR2: DFQATT and SNEGSKA (reference sequence). CDR3 loop: CSASNREDTEAFF. The CDR3 bases are TGCAGTGCTAGTAACAGGGAGGACACTGAAGCTTTCTTT.

This chain uses TRBV5-4 with TRBJ2-1; tentatively, D is TRBD2 (5 bases). Per germline, CDR1 SGHNT and CDR2 YYREEE (reference sequence). Trimming shortened V by 4 bases and J by 10 bases, and 12 bases separated the two germline ends. The CDR3 extends over 12 amino acids. DNA of the CDR3: TGTGCCAGCAGCGCGGAAGGAGGAGAGCAGTTCTTC. Protein: CASSAEGGEQFF.

This rearrangement joins TRBV10-3 to TRBJ2-2; no firm D call. CDR1 ENHRY and CDR2 SYGVKD come from the germline V gene. The CDR3 loop spans 13 amino acids. Trimming removed 3 bases at V and 3 bases at J, with 5 bases between. The CDR3 nucleotides read TGTGCCATCAGTGATGGGGACACCGGGGAGCTGTTTTTT. Amino acids: CAISDGDTGELFF.

This clone has only one observation. J is TRBJ1-2 and V is TRBV5-6; D possibly corresponds to TRBD1 (5 bases). The CDR3 is 12 residues long. Germline V lookup: CDR1 SGHDT, CDR2 YYEEEE. V lost 0 bases, J lost 8 bases, and 8 bases lay in between. The CDR3 DNA reads TGTGCCAGCAGCTTGGGGACAAACGGCTACACCTTC. It codes for CASSLGTNGYTF.

Remarks on this clone: A much larger clone differs from this one at a single base, so this may be a read error. V is TRBV6-5 and J is TRBJ2-2, with TRBD2 identical over 14 bases. The germline V gene encodes CDR1 MNHEY and CDR2 SVGAGI. Trimming cost V 7 bases and J 7 bases; bases outside gene matches: 5. CDR3 length: 15 amino acids. The CDR3 sequence: CASKGGLAGGGELFF. The CDR3, as DNA: TGTGCCAGCAAAGGAGGACTAGCGGGGGGCGGGGAGCTGTTTTTT.

The V gene is TRBV6-6, the J gene TRBJ1-4; TRBD1 might be the D (6 bases). This CDR3 contains 16 residues. V was trimmed by 5 bases and J by 0 bases, leaving 13 bases between them. Germline V lookup: CDR1 MNHNY, CDR2 SVGAGI (reference sequence). The DNA for the CDR3 is TGTGCCAGCAGTGGGGGCTCATCTGCAACTAATGAAAAACTGTTTTTT. It translates to CASSGGSSATNEKLFF.

The V gene is TRBV9, the J gene TRBJ2-1; TRBD1 agrees at 8 bases. In germline, CDR1 is SGDLS, CDR2 YYNGEE. The CDR3 totals 15 residues. The trim removed 4 bases at V and 4 bases at J, leaving 7 bases unmatched. In DNA, the CDR3 is TGTGCCAGCAGCCTCGACAGGGGCCCGTACAATGAGCAGTTCTTC. It translates to CASSLDRGPYNEQFF.

The chain carries TRBV5-4 and TRBJ1-2; TRBD1 is a possible D gene (5 bases). Germline lookup yields CDR1 SGHNT and CDR2 YYREEE (reference sequence). This CDR3 region has 13 residues. V was pared by 5 bases and J by 10 bases, with 18 bases between. CDR3 in DNA: TGTGCCAGCAGTCTTGTCCGGGACGGTTTCTACACCTTC. Amino acids: CASSLVRDGFYTF.

Only one count was recorded for this clone. V and J are TRBV2 and TRBJ2-4, with unresolved D. CDR3 length equals 15 residues. Looked up from germline, CDR1 is SNHLY and CDR2 is FYNNEI. Trimming stripped 0 bases from V and 6 bases from J, with 12 bases between. The CDR3 DNA reads as TGTGCCAGCAGTGAAGCGAACCGGGCCCTAAACATTCAGTACTTC. Translation gives CASSEANRALNIQYF.

The chain joins TRBV19 to TRBJ2-5, with D possibly TRBD2 on 6 matching bases. CDR3 size: 13 residues. CDR1 is LNHDA, CDR2 SQIVND, per germline (reference sequence). V lost 9 bases and J 3 bases, leaving 14 bases between the germline ends. Here the CDR3 DNA reads TGTGCCAGCGGGAGTACTGTAGAAGAGACCCAGTACTTC. This gives the protein CASGSTVEETQYF.

The genes are TRBV6-1 and TRBJ1-2, with D possibly matching TRBD1 (6 bases). CDR1 and CDR2 (germline): MNHNS, SASEGT. The CDR3 covers 14 residues. V was shortened by 2 bases and J by 5 bases, with 12 bases between the two germline ends. The CDR3 coding sequence is TGTGCCAGCAGTGAAAACGAAGGGGGATATGGCTACACCTTC. Its protein product is CASSENEGGYGYTF.

The V and J genes are TRBV7-2 and TRBJ2-7; 8 nucleotides agree with TRBD2. With V trimmed by 4 bases and J by 3 bases, 8 bases remained unmatched. CDR3 length: 15 residues. CDR1 is SGHTA and CDR2 is FQGNSA in the germline V gene. The CDR3 DNA is TGTGCCAGCAGCTCCGAGGGACTAGTTGGCTACGAGCAGTACTTC. Translation: CASSSEGLVGYEQYF. The full variable domain, with the rest looked up from reference TRBV7-2 and TRBJ2-7, is GAGVSQSPSNKVTEKGKDVELRCDPISGHTALYWYRQSLGQGLEFLIYFQGNSAPDKSGLPSDRFSAERTGGSVSTLTIQRTQQEDSAVYLCASSSEGLVGYEQYFGPGTRLTVT.

This clone was picked up one time. The chain recombines TRBV18 with TRBJ1-3; D might be TRBD1 (5 bases). V was cut by 4 bases and J by 4 bases, with 14 bases left in between. Germline V CDR1 and CDR2: KGHSH, LQKENI. The CDR3 has 15 amino acids. For the CDR3, the DNA is TGTGCCAGCTCACAGGGGCAATCGGTGGGAAACACCATATATTTT. It encodes CASSQGQSVGNTIYF. The full variable domain, in which reference TRBV18 and TRBJ1-3 provide the parts outside the CDR3, is NAGVMQNPRHLVRRRGQEARLRCSPMKGHSHVYWYRQLPEEGLKFMVYLQKENIIDESGMPKERFSAEFPKEGPSILRIQQVVRGDSAAYFCASSQGQSVGNTIYFGEGSWLTVV.

The chain recombines TRBV7-9 with TRBJ2-7; D not resolved. In germline, CDR1 is SEHNR, CDR2 FQNEAQ (reference sequence). V was shortened by 3 bases and J by 5 bases, with 17 bases between the two germline ends. CDR3 length: 15 residues. The CDR3 spells CASSLWQPQANEQYF. CDR3 nucleotides: TGTGCCAGCAGCTTGTGGCAGCCCCAGGCGAACGAGCAGTACTTC.

The CDR3 loop reads CASSPLQSANTGELFF. The CDR3 DNA is TGTGCCAGCTCACCACTACAATCTGCGAACACCGGGGAGCTGTTTTTT. This chain joins TRBV18 and TRBJ2-2, with D hard to call. This CDR3 spans 16 amino acids. Per the germline V gene, CDR1 is KGHSH and CDR2 is LQKENI. The V and J ends lost 1 base and 0 bases respectively, with 9 bases between them.

The V and J genes are TRBV18 and TRBJ2-3; 7 bases agree with TRBD1. This CDR3 region has 14 residues. The V gene end was trimmed by 4 bases and the J gene end by 0 bases; junction bases not matched to a gene: 1. Germline V CDR1 and CDR2: KGHSH, LQKENI. In DNA form, the CDR3 reads TGTGCCAGCTCACGACAGGGAAGCACAGATACGCAGTATTTT. Encoded protein: CASSRQGSTDTQYF.